This T cell receptor (beta chain) was identified during a study of radiation and T cells in renal cell carcinoma. Unmatched junction bases numbered 6, after V lost 7 bases and J lost 0 bases. This CDR3 has 15 residues. Germline V lookup: CDR1 SGDLS, CDR2 YYNGEE. Clones were sequenced by immunoSEQ multiplex PCR, and TCRdb holds only the in-frame ones, with some missing. The top ten clones hold approximately 22% of a sample with 120,000 to 150,000 clones, approximately 87% of them seen once. Indicated time point: baseline pretreatment blood. The treatment: 15 Gy SBRT to primary tumor, nephrectomy 4 weeks later.

The chain uses TRBV9 and TRBJ1-3; 8 positions agree with TRBD1. The receptor was derived from a woman aged 50 to 60 with renal cell carcinoma. The sequencing used blood, collected from a patient whose treatment included radiotherapy and nephrectomy. DNA of the CDR3: TGTGCCAGCGATCAGGGGGCCCTCTCTGGAAACACCATATATTTT. Translating it yields CASDQGALSGNTIYF.